The 21 T cell receptor beta chains presented below share a single source sample, sequenced in a study of T cell responses to AZD1222 COVID-19 vaccine. Method: immunoSEQ multiplex PCR; TCRdb's copy keeps in-frame clones and lacks some. The table has around 140,000 clones, about 92% seen once. This specimen consisted of peripheral blood, obtained after recovery from COVID-19. All receptors derive from an adult who had recovered from COVID-19.

The chain couples TRBV28 to TRBJ1-4, with a tentative D call TRBD1 (5 bases). Trimming pared 3 bases from V and 8 bases from J, leaving 13 bases between. CDR3 length equals 14 residues. Germline-derived CDR1 and CDR2 are MDHEN and SYDVKM. The CDR3 reads CASSLDGTEEKLFF. The CDR3 DNA follows: TGTGCCAGCAGTTTGGACGGGACGGAAGAAAAACTGTTTTTT.

V and J are TRBV7-3 and TRBJ2-5; no definite D call. The germline V gene encodes CDR1 SGHTA and CDR2 FQGTGA. Trimming pared 2 bases from V and 1 base from J, leaving 5 bases between. The CDR3 sequence is 13 residues long. CDR3 sequence: CASSLYSQETQYF. As DNA, the CDR3 is TGTGCCAGCAGCTTATACAGCCAAGAGACCCAGTACTTC.

The chain combines TRBV4-1 with TRBJ2-1; D might be TRBD2 (6 bases). Germline assignment: CDR1 MGHRA and CDR2 YSYEKL. V lost 4 bases and J 2 bases, leaving 12 bases between the germline ends. The CDR3 sequence is 15 residues long. CDR3 region: CASSPGTSPYNEQFF. The DNA of the CDR3 is TGCGCCAGCAGCCCGGGGACTTCCCCCTACAATGAGCAGTTCTTC.

The J gene is TRBJ2-2, the V gene TRBV7-2; 7 nucleotides line up with TRBD1. The J segment lost 5 bases and the V segment lost 5 bases, leaving 8 bases of the junction unmatched. This CDR3 is built from 15 residues. Germline CDR1 and CDR2: SGHTA and FQGNSA. The CDR3, as DNA: TGTGCCAGCAGCGAGATTCCACAGGGGACCGGGGAGCTGTTTTTT. It is translated as CASSEIPQGTGELFF.

The chain couples TRBV19 to TRBJ2-3; 10 bases are a match to TRBD2. Germline CDR1 LNHDA, CDR2 SQIVND (reference sequence). The CDR3 covers 16 residues. With 8 bases clipped from V and 4 bases from J, the junction kept 12 bases outside the gene matches. The DNA for the CDR3 is TGTGCCAGTCGCCGTTCTAGCGGGAGTTTAGCAGATACGCAGTATTTT. Translated, it gives CASRRSSGSLADTQYF. The whole variable domain, filled in from reference TRBV19 and TRBJ2-3, reads DGGITQSPKYLFRKEGQNVTLSCEQNLNHDAMYWYRQDPGQGLRLIYYSQIVNDFQKGDIAEGYSVSREKKESFPLTVTSAQKNPTAFYLCASRRSSGSLADTQYFGPGTRLTVL.

This clone was counted once. V usage is TRBV2 and J usage is TRBJ1-4; perhaps TRBD1 as D (6 bases). The CDR3 spans 13 residues. CDR1 and CDR2 from the germline V gene are SNHLY and FYNNEI. V lost 7 bases to trimming and J lost 5 bases, with 11 bases between them. In DNA form, the CDR3 reads TGTGCCAGCATCCGGGACACAAATGAAAAACTGTTTTTT. Protein: CASIRDTNEKLFF.

V gene TRBV30 combines with J gene TRBJ2-2; 7 bases map to TRBD2. CDR1 and CDR2 (germline): GTSNPN, SVGIG (reference sequence). Losses at the gene ends were 2 bases for V and 5 bases for J; bases not matched to a gene: 2. The CDR3 covers 13 residues. CDR3 in amino acids: CAWSPSGTGELFF. In DNA, the CDR3 is TGTGCCTGGAGTCCTAGCGGTACCGGGGAGCTGTTTTTT.

This chain links TRBV6-5 with TRBJ1-3; 9 positions match TRBD1. This CDR3 spans 15 amino acids. Trimming removed 6 bases from V and 4 bases from J; junction bases left unmatched: 7. Looked up from germline, CDR1 is MNHEY and CDR2 is SVGAGI. The CDR3 region has the DNA TGTGCCAGCAGCCAAGGGACAGGGCACGGAAACACCATATATTTT. This encodes CASSQGTGHGNTIYF.

The chain links TRBV7-3 to TRBJ2-1; maybe TRBD1 (7 bases). The germline V and J ends were trimmed by 8 bases and 2 bases, with 16 bases remaining between them. In germline, CDR1 is SGHTA, CDR2 FQGTGA. The CDR3 has 15 amino acids. CDR3: CASGIPGGTYNEQFF. The CDR3 DNA reads as TGTGCCAGCGGAATTCCAGGGGGGACCTACAATGAGCAGTTCTTC.

This clone has only one observation. The chain has TRBV7-3 and TRBJ1-1; possibly TRBD1 for D (5 bases). The germline CDR1 and CDR2 sequences are SGHTA and FQGTGA. The length of the CDR3 is 13 residues. V lost 5 bases and J 11 bases, leaving 18 bases between the germline ends. The CDR3 DNA reads TGTGCCAGCAGCCCAGCCGGGACCGCCAATGCTTTCTTT. Amino acids: CASSPAGTANAFF.

The chain links TRBV6-8 to TRBJ2-1; 11 bases are shared with TRBD2. The junction had 11 bases not matched to a gene; V was cut back by 5 bases and J by 8 bases. The CDR3 loop spans 16 amino acids. The germline V gene has CDR1 MNHGY and CDR2 SAAAGT. Here the CDR3 DNA reads TGTGCCAGCAGTCCGATTAGCGGGAGGGCCGGGGATGAGCAGTTCTTC. Translated, it gives CASSPISGRAGDEQFF.

The chain is built from TRBV2 and TRBJ1-5; TRBD1 aligns across 8 bases. The trim removed 2 bases at V and 5 bases at J, leaving 14 bases unmatched. The CDR3 is 18 residues long. Germline values: CDR1 SNHLY, CDR2 FYNNEI. CDR3 DNA sequence: TGTGCCAGCAGTGAAACCCTTTACTCTAGGACAGGGTATCAGCCCCAGCATTTT. Translating it yields CASSETLYSRTGYQPQHF. Variable domain in full (rest from reference TRBV2 and TRBJ1-5): EPEVTQTPSHQVTQMGQEVILRCVPISNHLYFYWYRQILGQKVEFLVSFYNNEISEKSEIFDDQFSVERPDGSNFTLKIRSTKLEDSAMYFCASSETLYSRTGYQPQHFGDGTRLSIL.

This sequence joins TRBV27 and TRBJ2-1, with 15 bases aligning to TRBD2. The germline V gene has CDR1 MNHEY and CDR2 SMNVEV (reference sequence). The CDR3 spans 14 residues. The V gene end was trimmed by 8 bases and the J gene end by 9 bases; junction bases not matched to a gene: 5. CDR3 residues: CASRTSGRVREQFF. The CDR3 DNA reads as TGTGCCAGCCGGACTAGCGGGAGGGTTCGTGAGCAGTTCTTC.

The chain is built from TRBV30 and TRBJ1-6; no clear D. The CDR3 contains 13 residues. In germline, CDR1 is GTSNPN, CDR2 SVGIG (reference sequence). V lost 3 bases and J 7 bases, leaving 10 bases between the germline ends. The CDR3 DNA is TGTGCCTGGAGACAGCCTTCAAATTCACCCCTCCACTTT. Its protein product is CAWRQPSNSPLHF.

This clone was found a few times. J is TRBJ1-5 and V is TRBV19, with 7 positions matching TRBD1. The ends lost 5 bases at V and 6 bases at J; junction bases unmatched: 4. There are 13 residues in the CDR3. The germline V gene has CDR1 LNHDA and CDR2 SQIVND (reference sequence). CDR3 sequence reads: CASSVQGSQPQHF. CDR3 bases: TGTGCCAGTAGTGTACAGGGGTCTCAGCCCCAGCATTTT.

The V call is TRBV15, the J call TRBJ1-4; TRBD1 might be the D (6 bases). The CDR3 sequence is 16 residues long. Germline loops: CDR1 LNHNV, CDR2 YYDKDF (reference sequence). V was trimmed by 0 bases and J by 7 bases, leaving 15 bases between them. CDR3 in DNA: TGTGCCACCAGCAGAGATGTCCGGGACACCACTGAAAAACTGTTTTTT. Translating it yields CATSRDVRDTTEKLFF.

The chain carries TRBV21-1 and TRBJ2-1; the table's TRBD2 call for D was not verified on the DNA. TRBV21-1 constitutes a pseudogene. CDR3 length: 24 amino acids. CDR3 in amino acids: CASSKVAGAGLAGGVRSSYNEQFF. The CDR3 DNA sequence: TGTGCCAGCAGCAAAGTTGCAGGGGCGGGACTAGCGGGAGGGGTCCGAAGCTCCTACAATGAGCAGTTCTTC.

This chain joins TRBV28 and TRBJ1-2, with D possibly TRBD1 on 5 matching bases. The CDR3 length is 13 residues. The germline CDR1 and CDR2 sequences are MDHEN and SYDVKM. Trimming pared 5 bases from V and 8 bases from J, leaving 15 bases between. The CDR3 nucleotides are TGTGCCAGCAGTCAACAGGCCAAAGGAGGCTACACCTTC. Its translation: CASSQQAKGGYTF.

The V and J genes are TRBV28 and TRBJ1-5; D is unclear. Trimming cost V 7 bases and J 0 bases, with 19 bases left between them. Germline V gene sequence: CDR1 MDHEN, CDR2 SYDVKM. CDR3 length equals 17 residues. CDR3 residues: CASTDATARDSNQPQHF. The CDR3 nucleotides read TGTGCCAGCACCGACGCAACAGCTCGCGATAGCAATCAGCCCCAGCATTTT.

This chain uses TRBV6-5 with TRBJ1-1; possibly TRBD1 for D (5 bases). In germline, CDR1 is MNHEY, CDR2 SVGAGI. The CDR3 is made up of 16 amino acids. The V end lost 0 bases, the J end lost 6 bases, and 17 bases lay between the germline ends. The CDR3 sequence is CASSYSRGGFLSEAFF. CDR3 in DNA: TGTGCCAGCAGTTACTCGCGGGGCGGATTCCTTTCTGAAGCTTTCTTT.

The J gene is TRBJ2-7, the V gene TRBV28; 8 bases map to TRBD2. The CDR3 has 16 residues. Trimming removed 7 bases from V and 2 bases from J; junction bases left unmatched: 13. The germline V gene encodes CDR1 MDHEN and CDR2 SYDVKM. The CDR3 loop reads CASTSPRGGGTYEQYF. Here the CDR3 DNA reads TGTGCCAGCACTTCACCACGGGGGGGTGGAACCTACGAGCAGTACTTC.